Below, 9 T cell receptor beta chains from the same sample are listed, as sequenced in a study of blood T cell repertoires in COVID-19. Assay used: immunoSEQ multiplex PCR; TCRdb lists only in-frame clones, some missing. The table records tens of thousands of clones, around 85% of them present only once. The specimen sequenced was peripheral blood. Source of these receptors: a woman aged 70-85 years with acute or convalescent COVID-19.

This clone was found many times. The rearrangement joins TRBV28 to TRBJ1-2; TRBD1 agrees at 9 bases. The CDR3 spans 15 residues. The J segment lost 4 bases and the V segment lost 1 base, leaving 4 bases of the junction unmatched. CDR1 and CDR2 (germline): MDHEN, SYDVKM. CDR3 in amino acids: CASSLSGQGIYGYTF. The CDR3, as DNA: TGTGCCAGCAGTTTATCGGGACAGGGCATCTATGGCTACACCTTC.

The CDR3 here is CASSLVQGNRSPLHF. CDR3 sequence (DNA): TGTGCCAGCAGCTTAGTTCAGGGGAATCGTTCACCCCTCCACTTT. The chain combines TRBV11-2 with TRBJ1-6, with D possibly TRBD1 on 6 matching bases. Germline-derived CDR1 and CDR2 are SGHAT and FQNNGV. The V end was cut by 1 base, the J end by 9 bases, with 13 bases between. There are 15 residues in the CDR3. The whole variable domain, remainder taken from reference TRBV11-2 and TRBJ1-6, is EAGVAQSPRYKIIEKRQSVAFWCNPISGHATLYWYQQILGQGPKLLIQFQNNGVVDDSQLPKDRFSAERLKGVDSTLKIQPAKLEDSAVYLCASSLVQGNRSPLHFGNGTRLTVT.

Worth noting for this clone: The same CDR3 arises from other DNA sequences in this sample as well. The V gene is TRBV20-1, the J gene TRBJ2-7; TRBD1 matches at 8 bases. CDR1 is DFQATT and CDR2 is SNEGSKA in the germline V gene (reference sequence). V was clipped by 5 bases and J by 4 bases; unmatched bases: 1. The CDR3 length is 11 residues. CDR3 amino acids: CSARTGYEQYV. CDR3 in DNA: TGCAGTGCTCGGACAGGGTACGAGCAGTACGTC.

The chain has TRBV4-1 and TRBJ2-5; possible D gene TRBD1, 5 bases. V was shortened by 0 bases and J by 4 bases, with 9 bases between the two germline ends. This CDR3 contains 14 residues. Germline-derived CDR1 and CDR2 are MGHRA and YSYEKL. CDR3: CASSQDRVVETQYF. The CDR3 DNA reads TGCGCCAGCAGCCAAGACAGGGTAGTAGAGACCCAGTACTTC.

This clone was detected once. This chain connects TRBV6-1 to TRBJ1-1; 8 nucleotides align to TRBD1. Losses at the gene ends were 5 bases for V and 11 bases for J; bases not matched to a gene: 7. Germline V gene sequence: CDR1 MNHNS, CDR2 SASEGT. This CDR3 spans 12 amino acids. CDR3 in amino acids: CASSYSTGEAFF. In nucleotides, the CDR3 is TGTGCCAGCAGTTATTCGACAGGGGAGGCTTTCTTT.

V and J are TRBV6-5 and TRBJ1-2; D may be TRBD1 (5 bases). This CDR3 spans 14 amino acids. Germline CDR1 MNHEY, CDR2 SVGAGI. V was trimmed by 0 bases and J by 8 bases, leaving 13 bases between them. CDR3: CASSYSTSGWGYTF. In DNA, the CDR3 is TGTGCCAGCAGTTACTCGACCTCAGGGTGGGGCTACACCTTC.

The chain couples TRBV5-1 to TRBJ1-6, with 8 bases matching TRBD1. J gave up 8 bases and V 1 base, and 14 bases lay outside the gene matches. This CDR3 contains 18 residues. Germline CDR1 reads SGHRS; CDR2 reads YFSETQ. The CDR3 DNA reads as TGCGCCAGCAGCTTGAGTACCGGACAGGGAGGCATATATTCACCCCTCCACTTT. As protein: CASSLSTGQGGIYSPLHF.

This sequence joins TRBV6-5 and TRBJ2-1; TRBD2 might be the D (6 bases). The CDR3 extends over 12 amino acids. Germline CDR1 MNHEY, CDR2 SVGAGI. Trimming left V 7 bases short and J 9 bases short, with 13 bases between. The DNA of the CDR3 is TGTGCCAGCATAGGACTATGGCGTGAGCAGTTCTTC. Translating it yields CASIGLWREQFF.

J is TRBJ2-1 and V is TRBV7-2, with TRBD2 matching 9 bases. The V and J ends lost 5 bases and 5 bases, in that order; junction bases with no gene match: 7. The CDR3 consists of 15 residues. Germline V gives CDR1 SGHTA, CDR2 FQGNSA. CDR3 residues: CASSLLAGNDNEQFF. The CDR3 nucleotides read TGTGCCAGCAGCCTCCTAGCGGGAAACGACAATGAGCAGTTCTTC.